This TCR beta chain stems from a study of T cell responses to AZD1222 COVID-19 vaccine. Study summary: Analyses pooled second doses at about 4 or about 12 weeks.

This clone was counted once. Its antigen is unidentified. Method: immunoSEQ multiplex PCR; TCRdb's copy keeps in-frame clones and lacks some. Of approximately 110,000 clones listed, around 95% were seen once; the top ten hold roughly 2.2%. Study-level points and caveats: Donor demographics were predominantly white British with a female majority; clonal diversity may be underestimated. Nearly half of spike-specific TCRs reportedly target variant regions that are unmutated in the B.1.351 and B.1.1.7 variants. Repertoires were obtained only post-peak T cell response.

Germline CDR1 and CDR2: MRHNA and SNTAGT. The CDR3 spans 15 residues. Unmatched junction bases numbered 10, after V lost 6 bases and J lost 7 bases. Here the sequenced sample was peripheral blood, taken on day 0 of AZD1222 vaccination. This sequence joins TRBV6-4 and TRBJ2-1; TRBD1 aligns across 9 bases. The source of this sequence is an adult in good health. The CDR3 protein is CASSAQGAGENEQFF. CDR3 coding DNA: TGTGCCAGCAGCGCACAGGGGGCCGGTGAGAATGAGCAGTTCTTC.